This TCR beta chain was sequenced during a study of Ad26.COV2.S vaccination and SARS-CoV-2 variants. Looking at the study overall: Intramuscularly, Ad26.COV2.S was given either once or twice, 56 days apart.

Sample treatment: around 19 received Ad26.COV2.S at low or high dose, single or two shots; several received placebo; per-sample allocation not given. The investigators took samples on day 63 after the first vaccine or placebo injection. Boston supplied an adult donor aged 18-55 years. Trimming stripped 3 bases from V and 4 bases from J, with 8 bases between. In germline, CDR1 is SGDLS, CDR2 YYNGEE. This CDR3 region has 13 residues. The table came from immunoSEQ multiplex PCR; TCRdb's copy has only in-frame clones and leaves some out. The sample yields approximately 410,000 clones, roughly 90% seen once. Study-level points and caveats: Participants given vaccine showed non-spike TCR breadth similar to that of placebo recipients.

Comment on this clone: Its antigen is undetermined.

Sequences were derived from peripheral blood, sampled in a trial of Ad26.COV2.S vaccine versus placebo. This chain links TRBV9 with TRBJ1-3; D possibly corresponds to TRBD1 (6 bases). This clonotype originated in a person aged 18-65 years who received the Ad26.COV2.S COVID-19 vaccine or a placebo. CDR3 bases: TGTGCCAGCAGCGGGGGGACAGGAAACACCATATATTTT. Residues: CASSGGTGNTIYF.